This record concerns one TCR beta chain sequence. This clone's antigen is unknown. Per-nucleotide qualities are absent, and no much larger clonotype sits a single base away. This specimen belongs to a study of human T cells and chemical hapten exposure (dated by TCRdb to the early 2020s). General notes on the study: For sensitization, 2% DPC in acetone was applied to a roughly 2 cm by roughly 2 cm area of upper inner arm skin. Weekly therapeutic DPC doses were additionally applied to the scalp of patients throughout the roughly 23-week study period. Twenty-nine alopecia patients gave blood for TCR sequencing at one to four time points (pre-sensitization, 2, 6 and 24 weeks). Patient blood was sampled pre-sensitization (week 0) and at 2, 6 and about 24 weeks after DPC sensitization. Libraries were pooled for sequencing, and variation in per-sample TCR yields was attributed mainly to small differences in library volumes within the pool. Patch testing on the upper back used Finn chambers containing 0.01% DPC, with scoring done after 6 days according to International Contact Dermatitis Research Group standards. The mostly female patient cohort included alopecia areata with under or over 50% scalp involvement, alopecia totalis and alopecia universalis. The study tracked peripheral blood TCR repertoire changes in vivo during primary and secondary sensitization to the hapten diphenylcyclopropenone (DPC) in alopecia patients.

Per the publication, the time point label means: patch test 2, 6 weeks after DPC sensitization. The sample's treatment or condition label, in plain terms: therapeutic diphenylcyclopropenone sensitization with weekly scalp DPC. At every patch-test visit, the blood draw took place before the patch test was put on. To be eligible, patients had to be aged 18 to 70, diagnosed with alopecia and judged suitable for DPC therapy, while pregnant patients were excluded. Total RNA was extracted from unfractionated whole blood that had been collected in Tempus Blood RNA tubes. The germline V end is reduced by 1 base and the J end by 3 bases; junction bases left unmatched: 4. The germline V gene (reference sequence) sets CDR1 to DFQATT and CDR2 to SNEGSKA. The CDR3 has 14 amino acids, counting the end cysteine and phenylalanine. Only CDR3 DNA is held: 42 bases, read in frame from base 1. To prepare the library, RACE was applied. Sequencing took place on a NextSeq 500. Library preparation attached unique molecular identifiers to individual cDNA molecules for quantitative, reproducible TCR counting. Each blood RNA sample was used to sequence both TCR alpha and TCR beta chains. For the original study's pipeline: Samples had a median of 95,638 TCRs, with a range from roughly 23,224 to 700,000. V, J and CDR3 annotation of the TCR reads was carried out using the Decombinator software suite. To make PS versus PT1 abundance plots, every sample was subsampled to the same number of TCRs (28,000). Expanded TCRs were defined as absent before sensitization and observed at least eight times at the 2-week time point. Clones were called with MiXCR by TCRdb after fastp trimmed the public reads at Q25, and only in-frame beta chains were retained. CDR3 protein sequences are deduplicated, and each keeps its most common genes and DNA. V and J calls and clone size were set by TCRdb, not the authors. This sample has 350,000 to 400,000 distinct CDR3 sequences in its table, and about 6.3% of those were observed once. The ten largest account for around 5.6% of the sample.

Study-level results and caveats: Because all patients had alopecia, a presumed autoimmune disease, the immune response of the patients might differ from that of healthy individuals. DPC sensitization did not change how many TCRs were above 1 in 1000 frequency, and no evidence was found of alterations in global repertoire structure. After repeated subsampling, the strength of the expansion versus patch-test correlation and the threshold at which it became significant changed. Compared with pre-sensitization or healthy control sets, expanded TCRs formed significantly more large CDR3 similarity clusters, which is consistent with antigen-driven responses. A positive correlation was found between the number of PT1 expanded TCRs and patch test score, with significance reached at thresholds 8, 16 and 32 but not 4.

The rearrangement combines TRBV20-1 with TRBJ1-1; TRBD1 lines up with 8 middle nucleotides. Specimen: whole blood, collected in connection with sensitization to the hapten diphenylcyclopropenone (DPC). The TCR originated in a woman between 18 and 30 years old with alopecia areata. Some clones in this sample may be carry-over from other donors' samples. The bases are TGCAGTGCTAGAGTTGGGACAGGAGACACTGAAGCTTTCTTT. Its translation reads: CSARVGTGDTEAFF.